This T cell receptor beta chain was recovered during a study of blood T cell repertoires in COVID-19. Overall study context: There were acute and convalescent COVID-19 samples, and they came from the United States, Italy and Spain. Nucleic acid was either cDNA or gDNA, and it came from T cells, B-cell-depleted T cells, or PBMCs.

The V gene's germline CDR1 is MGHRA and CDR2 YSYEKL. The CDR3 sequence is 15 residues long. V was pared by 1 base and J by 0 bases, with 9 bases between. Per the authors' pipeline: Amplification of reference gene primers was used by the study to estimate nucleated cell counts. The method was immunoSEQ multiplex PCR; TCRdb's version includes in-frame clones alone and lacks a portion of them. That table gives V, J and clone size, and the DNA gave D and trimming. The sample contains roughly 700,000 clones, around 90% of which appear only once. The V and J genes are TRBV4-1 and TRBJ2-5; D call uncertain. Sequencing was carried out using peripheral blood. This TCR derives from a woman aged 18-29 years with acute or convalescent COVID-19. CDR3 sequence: CASSQVRQNQETQYF. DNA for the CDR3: TGCGCCAGCAGCCAAGTGCGGCAGAACCAAGAGACCCAGTACTTC.